These 13 T cell receptor beta chains originate from one sample sequenced in a study of T-cell memory formation after mild COVID-19. One entry per CDR3 protein, called by TCRdb with MiXCR from the 5' RACE reads. This sample has hundreds of thousands of distinct CDR3 sequences; 12% to 15% occur once, and the top ten carry around a fifth. Sequencing used PBMCs or a T cell subset sorted from them (not recorded which). These TCRs come from a man younger than 35 who had mild COVID-19 (a few samples of this study predate the infection). Cell type and time point are not known.

In its sample, this clonotype was seen a few times. The chain recombines TRBV5-4 with TRBJ2-7, with D possibly TRBD1 on 6 matching bases. The CDR3 is 13 amino acids. Germline CDR1 is SGHNT and CDR2 is YYREEE (reference sequence). V shed 0 bases and J shed 6 bases, with 10 bases lying between them. In DNA, the CDR3 is TGTGCCAGCAGCTTGGACAGGGTAGCCGAGCAGTACTTC. Its translation: CASSLDRVAEQYF.

This chain connects TRBV5-1 to TRBJ1-4, with D perhaps TRBD1 (5 bases). The germline V gene encodes CDR1 SGHRS and CDR2 YFSETQ. The CDR3 length is 14 residues. Trimming took 0 bases from V and 8 from J, leaving 11 bases between them. CDR3 in amino acids: CASSLVGREEKLFF. CDR3 DNA: TGCGCCAGCAGCTTGGTGGGGCGAGAGGAAAAACTGTTTTTT. Complete variable domain (other parts from reference TRBV5-1 and TRBJ1-4): KAGVTQTPRYLIKTRGQQVTLSCSPISGHRSVSWYQQTPGQGLQFLFEYFSETQRNKGNFPGRFSGRQFSNSRSEMNVSTLELGDSALYLCASSLVGREEKLFFGSGTQLSVL.

V gene TRBV5-1 combines with J gene TRBJ2-4, with D unclear. CDR3 length equals 12 residues. Germline lookup yields CDR1 SGHRS and CDR2 YFSETQ. With 7 bases removed from V and 9 bases from J, the gap between germline ends came to 14 bases. The CDR3 is CASSNPLGIQYF. CDR3 in DNA: TGCGCCAGCTCCAATCCCCTGGGCATTCAGTACTTC. The complete variable domain, with remaining parts taken from reference TRBV5-1 and TRBJ2-4, reads KAGVTQTPRYLIKTRGQQVTLSCSPISGHRSVSWYQQTPGQGLQFLFEYFSETQRNKGNFPGRFSGRQFSNSRSEMNVSTLELGDSALYLCASSNPLGIQYFGAGTRLSVL.

This clonotype has a handful of counts. This chain uses TRBV20-1 with TRBJ2-3, with D hard to call. Germline V lookup: CDR1 DFQATT, CDR2 SNEGSKA (reference sequence). V lost 3 bases to trimming and J lost 6 bases, with 10 bases between them. The CDR3 contains 12 residues. The CDR3 here is CSARSTGDTQYF. CDR3 DNA: TGCAGTGCTAGGTCCACTGGGGATACGCAGTATTTT.

CDR3 bases: TGTGCCAGCATGGGGGGGACTGAAGCTTTCTTT. This sequence encodes CASMGGTEAFF. J is TRBJ1-1 and V is TRBV7-2; tentatively, D is TRBD1 (5 bases). Germline V CDR1 and CDR2: SGHTA, FQGNSA. The CDR3 runs 11 residues. Deletions cut 7 bases from V and 5 bases from J, with 8 bases between.

The rearrangement joins TRBV6-5 to TRBJ2-7, with a weak D call TRBD1 (6 bases). Germline V gene lookup returns CDR1 MNHEY and CDR2 SVGAGI. There are 15 residues in the CDR3. V lost 5 bases to trimming and J lost 3 bases, with 17 bases between them. As DNA, the CDR3 is TGTGCCAGCAGTAAACCGGGACAAAGATTCTACGAGCAGTACTTC. This codes for CASSKPGQRFYEQYF.

The chain uses TRBV4-1 and TRBJ2-4; a weak D match, TRBD2 (6 bases). Deletions cut 0 bases from V and 4 bases from J, with 16 bases between. Germline values: CDR1 MGHRA, CDR2 YSYEKL. This CDR3 has 17 residues. The CDR3 sequence is CASSQDGGSGNKNIQYF. CDR3 coding DNA: TGCGCCAGCAGCCAAGATGGCGGTAGCGGCAATAAAAACATTCAGTACTTC.

This clonotype was observed a handful of times. V gene TRBV5-8 combines with J gene TRBJ2-7, with 10 bases lining up with TRBD2. Germline V CDR1 and CDR2: SGHTS, YDEGEE. V gave up 5 bases and J gave up 2 bases; unmatched junction bases: 4. CDR3 size: 14 residues. The DNA for the CDR3 is TGTGCCAGCAGATTAGCGGGGGGCGCCTACGAGCAGTACTTC. Protein product: CASRLAGGAYEQYF. The full variable domain, in which reference TRBV5-8 and TRBJ2-7 provide the parts outside the CDR3, is EAGVTQSPTHLIKTRGQQATLRCSPISGHTSVYWYQQALGLGLQFLLWYDEGEERNRGNFPPRFSGRQFPNYSSELNVNALELEDSALYLCASRLAGGAYEQYFGPGTRLTVT.

This clonotype has only a few counts. This chain joins TRBV29-1 and TRBJ2-5, with D possibly TRBD2 on 6 matching bases. This CDR3 is built from 14 residues. V was trimmed by 3 bases and J by 3 bases, leaving 14 bases between them. Germline assignment: CDR1 SQVTM and CDR2 ANQGSEA. CDR3 sequence: CSVDRAGRKETQYF. The CDR3 DNA sequence: TGCAGCGTTGACCGCGCCGGGAGAAAAGAGACCCAGTACTTC.

The chain recombines TRBV5-6 with TRBJ2-1; 7 nucleotides agree with TRBD2. The trim removed 3 bases at V and 8 bases at J, leaving 11 bases unmatched. This CDR3 comprises 15 residues. CDR1 and CDR2 from the germline V gene are SGHDT and YYEEEE. The DNA of the CDR3 is TGTGCCAGCAGCTCGGGGGGAGGGGCAAACTATGAGCAGTTCTTC. Translation gives CASSSGGGANYEQFF.

The J gene is TRBJ2-2, the V gene TRBV5-1; TRBD2 aligns across 9 bases. The CDR3 runs 17 residues. J gave up 4 bases and V 0 bases, and 7 bases lay outside the gene matches. CDR1 and CDR2 from the germline V gene are SGHRS and YFSETQ. DNA for the CDR3: TGCGCCAGCAGCTTGGGACTAGCGGTGGCGAGCACCGGGGAGCTGTTTTTT. Amino acid sequence: CASSLGLAVASTGELFF.

Only a few counts were recorded for this clonotype. The chain combines TRBV14 with TRBJ1-2, with D uncertain. Deletions cut 1 base from V and 4 bases from J, with 13 bases between. CDR1 is SGHDN, CDR2 FVKESK, per germline. The CDR3 runs 15 residues. The CDR3, as DNA: TGTGCCAGCAGCCAAGCGCACAATAGTCCCTATGGCTACACCTTC. It yields the protein CASSQAHNSPYGYTF.

The chain's CDR3 is CASSLEAGPGNEQFF. DNA of the CDR3: TGTGCCAGCAGCTTAGAAGCGGGACCGGGGAATGAGCAGTTCTTC. The chain employs TRBV7-6 and TRBJ2-1, with 7 positions matching TRBD2. The germline V gene has CDR1 SGHVS and CDR2 FNYEAQ. The V segment lost 1 base and the J segment 7 bases; nucleotides outside the gene matches: 7. The CDR3 extends over 15 amino acids.